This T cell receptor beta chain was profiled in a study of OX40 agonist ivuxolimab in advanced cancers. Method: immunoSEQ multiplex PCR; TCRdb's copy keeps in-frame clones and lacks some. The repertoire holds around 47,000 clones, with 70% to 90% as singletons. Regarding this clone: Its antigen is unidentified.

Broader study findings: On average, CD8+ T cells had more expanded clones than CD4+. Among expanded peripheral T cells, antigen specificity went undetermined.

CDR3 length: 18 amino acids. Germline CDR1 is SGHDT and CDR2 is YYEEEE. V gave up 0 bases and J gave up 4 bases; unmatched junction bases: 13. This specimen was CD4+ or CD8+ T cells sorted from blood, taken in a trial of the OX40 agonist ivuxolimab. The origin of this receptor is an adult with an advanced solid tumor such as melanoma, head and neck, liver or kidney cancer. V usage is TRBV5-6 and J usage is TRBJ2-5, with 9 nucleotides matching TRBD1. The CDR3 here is CASSLDLTGGIEVETQYF. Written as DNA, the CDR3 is TGTGCCAGCAGCTTGGATCTGACAGGGGGAATCGAAGTAGAGACCCAGTACTTC.